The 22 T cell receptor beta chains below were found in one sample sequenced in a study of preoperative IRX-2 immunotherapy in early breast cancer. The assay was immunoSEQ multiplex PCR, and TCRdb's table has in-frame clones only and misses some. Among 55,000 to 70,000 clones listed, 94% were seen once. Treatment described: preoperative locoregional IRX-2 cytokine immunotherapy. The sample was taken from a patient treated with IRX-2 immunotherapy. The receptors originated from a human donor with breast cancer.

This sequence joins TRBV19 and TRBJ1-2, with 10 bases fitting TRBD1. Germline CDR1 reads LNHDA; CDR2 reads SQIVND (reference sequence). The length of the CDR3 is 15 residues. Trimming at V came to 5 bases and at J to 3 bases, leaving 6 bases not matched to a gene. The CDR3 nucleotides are TGTGCCAGTAGTTCCGGGACAGGGGTTTACTATGGCTACACCTTC. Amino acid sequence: CASSSGTGVYYGYTF. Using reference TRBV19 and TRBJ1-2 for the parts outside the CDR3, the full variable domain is DGGITQSPKYLFRKEGQNVTLSCEQNLNHDAMYWYRQDPGQGLRLIYYSQIVNDFQKGDIAEGYSVSREKKESFPLTVTSAQKNPTAFYLCASSSGTGVYYGYTFGSGTRLTVV.

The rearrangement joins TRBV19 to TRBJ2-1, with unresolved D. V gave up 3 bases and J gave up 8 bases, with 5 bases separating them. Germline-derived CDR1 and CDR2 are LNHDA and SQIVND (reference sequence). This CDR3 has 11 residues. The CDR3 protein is CASSIGHEQFF. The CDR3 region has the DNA TGTGCCAGTAGTATTGGCCATGAGCAGTTCTTC.

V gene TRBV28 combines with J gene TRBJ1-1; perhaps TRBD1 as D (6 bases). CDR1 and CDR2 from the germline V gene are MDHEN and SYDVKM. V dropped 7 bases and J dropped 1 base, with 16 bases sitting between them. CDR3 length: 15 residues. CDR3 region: CASNNAGVGNTEAFF. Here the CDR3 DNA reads TGTGCCAGCAACAACGCAGGGGTAGGGAACACTGAAGCTTTCTTT.

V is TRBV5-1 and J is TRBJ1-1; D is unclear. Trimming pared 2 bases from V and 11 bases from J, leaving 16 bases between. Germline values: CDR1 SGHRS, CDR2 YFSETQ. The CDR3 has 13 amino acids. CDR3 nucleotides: TGCGCCAGCAGCTTTGATACAGACGCCCGGGCTTTCTTT. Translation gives CASSFDTDARAFF.

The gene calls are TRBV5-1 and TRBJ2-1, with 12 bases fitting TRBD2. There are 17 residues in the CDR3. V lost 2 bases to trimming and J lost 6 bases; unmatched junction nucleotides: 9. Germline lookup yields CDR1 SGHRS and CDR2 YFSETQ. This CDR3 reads CASSFLPTSGGSNEQFF. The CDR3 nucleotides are TGCGCCAGCAGCTTCCTTCCGACTAGCGGGGGTTCCAATGAGCAGTTCTTC.

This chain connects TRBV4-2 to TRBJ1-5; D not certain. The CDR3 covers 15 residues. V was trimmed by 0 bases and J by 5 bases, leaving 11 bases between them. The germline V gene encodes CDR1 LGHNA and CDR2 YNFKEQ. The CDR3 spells CASSQDTPTDQPQHF. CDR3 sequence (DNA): TGTGCCAGCAGCCAAGATACCCCAACAGATCAGCCCCAGCATTTT.

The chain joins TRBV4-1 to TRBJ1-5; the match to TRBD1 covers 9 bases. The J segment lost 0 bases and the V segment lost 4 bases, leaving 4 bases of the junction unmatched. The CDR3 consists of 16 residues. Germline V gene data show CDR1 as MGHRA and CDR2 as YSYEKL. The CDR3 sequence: CASSPGTGISNQPQHF. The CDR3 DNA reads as TGCGCCAGCAGCCCGGGGACAGGGATTAGCAATCAGCCCCAGCATTTT.

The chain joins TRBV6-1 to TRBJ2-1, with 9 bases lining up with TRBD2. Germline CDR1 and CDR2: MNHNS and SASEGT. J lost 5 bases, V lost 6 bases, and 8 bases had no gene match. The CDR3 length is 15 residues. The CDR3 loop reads CASSKGASGNNEQFF. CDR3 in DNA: TGTGCCAGCAGCAAAGGGGCTAGCGGGAACAATGAGCAGTTCTTC.

CDR3: CATSRDRSETQYF. For the CDR3, the DNA is TGTGCCACCAGCAGAGACAGGAGTGAGACCCAGTACTTC. The chain couples TRBV15 to TRBJ2-5; D unresolved. This CDR3 has 13 amino acids. Germline V CDR1 and CDR2: LNHNV, YYDKDF (reference sequence). V lost 0 bases, J lost 5 bases, and 7 bases lay in between.

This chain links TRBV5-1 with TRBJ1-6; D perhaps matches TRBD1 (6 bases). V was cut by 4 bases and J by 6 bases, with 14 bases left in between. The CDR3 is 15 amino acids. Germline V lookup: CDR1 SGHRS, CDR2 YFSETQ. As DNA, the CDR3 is TGCGCCAGCAGCCAAAACACAGGGAGTAATTCACCCCTCCACTTT. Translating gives CASSQNTGSNSPLHF.

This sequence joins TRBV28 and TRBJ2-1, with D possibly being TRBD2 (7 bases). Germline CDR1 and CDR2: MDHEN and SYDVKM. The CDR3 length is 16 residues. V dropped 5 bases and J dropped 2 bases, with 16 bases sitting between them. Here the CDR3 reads CASSMLPGGAYNEQFF. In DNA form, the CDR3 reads TGTGCCAGCAGTATGCTCCCGGGGGGCGCCTACAATGAGCAGTTCTTC.

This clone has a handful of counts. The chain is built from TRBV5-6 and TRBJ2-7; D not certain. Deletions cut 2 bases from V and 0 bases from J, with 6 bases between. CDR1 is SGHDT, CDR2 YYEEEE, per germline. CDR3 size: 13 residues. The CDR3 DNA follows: TGTGCCAGCAGCTTACCTGACTCCTACGAGCAGTACTTC. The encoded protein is CASSLPDSYEQYF.

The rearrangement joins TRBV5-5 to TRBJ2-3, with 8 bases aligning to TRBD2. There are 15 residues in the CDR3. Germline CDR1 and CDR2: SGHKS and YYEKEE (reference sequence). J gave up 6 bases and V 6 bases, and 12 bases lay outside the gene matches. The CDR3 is CASTSSGTRGDTQYF. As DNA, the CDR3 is TGTGCCAGCACCAGCTCCGGGACTAGGGGGGATACGCAGTATTTT. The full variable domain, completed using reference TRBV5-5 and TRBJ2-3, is DAGVTQSPTHLIKTRGQQVTLRCSPISGHKSVSWYQQVLGQGPQFIFQYYEKEERGRGNFPDRFSARQFPNYSSELNVNALLLGDSALYLCASTSSGTRGDTQYFGPGTRLTVL.

The CDR3 protein is CASTQEGSPLHF. CDR3 coding DNA: TGTGCCAGCACGCAGGAGGGGTCACCCCTCCACTTT. The rearrangement links TRBV7-9 to TRBJ1-6; D perhaps matches TRBD1 (5 bases). Trimming shortened V by 7 bases and J by 10 bases, and 11 bases separated the two germline ends. Germline V CDR1 and CDR2: SEHNR, FQNEAQ (reference sequence). This CDR3 comprises 12 residues.

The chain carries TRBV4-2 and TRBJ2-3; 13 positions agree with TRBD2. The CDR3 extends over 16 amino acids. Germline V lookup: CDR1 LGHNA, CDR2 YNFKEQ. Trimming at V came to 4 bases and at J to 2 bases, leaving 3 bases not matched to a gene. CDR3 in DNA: TGTGCCAGCAGCCGAGGGACTAGCGGGACCACAGATACGCAGTATTTT. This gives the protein CASSRGTSGTTDTQYF.

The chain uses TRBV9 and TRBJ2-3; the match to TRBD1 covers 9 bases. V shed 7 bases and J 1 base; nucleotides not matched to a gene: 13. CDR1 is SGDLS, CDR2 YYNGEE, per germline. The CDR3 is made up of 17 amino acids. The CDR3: CASGVGPGTGRTDTQYF. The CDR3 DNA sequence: TGTGCCAGCGGAGTAGGGCCCGGGACAGGGCGCACAGATACGCAGTATTTT. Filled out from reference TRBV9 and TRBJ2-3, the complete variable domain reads DSGVTQTPKHLITATGQRVTLRCSPRSGDLSVYWYQQSLDQGLQFLIQYYNGEERAKGNILERFSAQQFPDLHSELNLSSLELGDSALYFCASGVGPGTGRTDTQYFGPGTRLTVL.

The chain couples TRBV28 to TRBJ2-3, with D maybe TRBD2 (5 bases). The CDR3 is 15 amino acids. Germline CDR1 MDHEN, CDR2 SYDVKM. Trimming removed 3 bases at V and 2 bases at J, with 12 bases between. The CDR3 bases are TGTGCCAGCAGTTTTCCGGCGGGCCACACAGATACGCAGTATTTT. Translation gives CASSFPAGHTDTQYF. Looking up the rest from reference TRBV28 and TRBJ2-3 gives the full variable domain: DVKVTQSSRYLVKRTGEKVFLECVQDMDHENMFWYRQDPGLGLRLIYFSYDVKMKEKGDIPEGYSVSREKKERFSLILESASTNQTSMYLCASSFPAGHTDTQYFGPGTRLTVL.

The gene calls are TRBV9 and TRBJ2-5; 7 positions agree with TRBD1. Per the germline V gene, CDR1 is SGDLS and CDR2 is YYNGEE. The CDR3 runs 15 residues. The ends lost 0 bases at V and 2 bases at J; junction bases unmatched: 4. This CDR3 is CASSVGTGPQETQYF. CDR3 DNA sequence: TGTGCCAGCAGCGTAGGGACAGGTCCACAAGAGACCCAGTACTTC.

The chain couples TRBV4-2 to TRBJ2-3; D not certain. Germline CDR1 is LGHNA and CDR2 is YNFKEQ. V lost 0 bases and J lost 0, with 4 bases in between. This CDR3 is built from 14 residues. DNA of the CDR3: TGTGCCAGCAGCCAAGAGGGGAGCACAGATACGCAGTATTTT. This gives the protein CASSQEGSTDTQYF.

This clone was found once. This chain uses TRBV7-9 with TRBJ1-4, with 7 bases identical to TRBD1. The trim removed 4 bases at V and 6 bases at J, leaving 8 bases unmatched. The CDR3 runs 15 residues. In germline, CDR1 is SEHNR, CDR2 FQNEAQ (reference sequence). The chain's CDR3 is CASSSTTGRDEKLFF. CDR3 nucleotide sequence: TGTGCCAGCAGCTCTACGACAGGGCGGGATGAAAAACTGTTTTTT.

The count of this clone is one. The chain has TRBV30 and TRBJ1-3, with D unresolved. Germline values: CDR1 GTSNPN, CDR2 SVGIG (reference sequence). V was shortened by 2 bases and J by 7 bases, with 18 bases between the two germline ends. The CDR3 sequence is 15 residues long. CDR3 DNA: TGTGCCTGGAGTTTCTCTCGTCTTACGGGCAACACCATATATTTT. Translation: CAWSFSRLTGNTIYF.

The CDR3 is CASSLGRSHDQETQYF. In DNA form, the CDR3 reads TGTGCCAGCAGCTTAGGAAGGAGCCACGACCAAGAGACCCAGTACTTC. The V gene is TRBV11-3, the J gene TRBJ2-5; no firm D call. Germline assignment: CDR1 SGHNT and CDR2 YENEEA. V shed 1 base and J shed 0 bases, with 12 bases lying between them. The CDR3 is 16 amino acids.